The 21 T cell receptor beta chains presented below share a single source sample, sequenced in a study of shared clonotypes between healthy human individuals. Measured with immunoSEQ multiplex PCR; TCRdb has only the in-frame clones, and not every one. The data contain 2 million to 2.5 million clones, just under 95% of them seen just once; the ten biggest clones take up approximately 0.4%. Sequencing input: naive CD4+ T cells from PBMCs. Noted subset: CD45RA+ positively selected. The receptors shown here come from a man between 18 and 29 years old in good health. Some clones in this sample may be carry-over from other donors' samples.

Only one count was recorded for this clone. This sequence joins TRBV5-6 and TRBJ2-7; no reliable D call. CDR3 length: 13 residues. The germline V gene encodes CDR1 SGHDT and CDR2 YYEEEE. V lost 4 bases to trimming and J lost 5 bases, with 13 bases between them. The CDR3 DNA reads as TGTGCCAGCAGCCTTGTTAGCCGGGACGAGCAGTACTTC. This codes for CASSLVSRDEQYF.

The chain has TRBV29-1 and TRBJ1-4; TRBD1 matches at 12 bases. This CDR3 is 13 amino acids long. The trim removed 6 bases at V and 7 bases at J, leaving 3 bases unmatched. Germline CDR1 reads SQVTM; CDR2 reads ANQGSEA. The CDR3 DNA reads TGCAGCGTGGGACAGGGGGCGGGTGAAAAACTGTTTTTT. Its translation is CSVGQGAGEKLFF.

The genes are TRBV11-3 and TRBJ2-1; 9 bases fit TRBD2. Germline CDR1 and CDR2: SGHNT and YENEEA. This CDR3 has 17 amino acids. V lost 4 bases and J lost 6; bases outside the gene matches: 13. The CDR3 protein is CASSSHAWVAGANEQFF. The DNA for the CDR3 is TGTGCCAGCAGCTCGCACGCCTGGGTAGCGGGAGCCAATGAGCAGTTCTTC.

The chain recombines TRBV28 with TRBJ1-1, with a weak D call TRBD1 (5 bases). CDR3 length: 14 amino acids. Per the germline V gene, CDR1 is MDHEN and CDR2 is SYDVKM. Trimming shortened V by 6 bases and J by 5 bases, and 16 bases separated the two germline ends. CDR3 bases: TGTGCCAGCAGCGGCGGGGGAGTGAGGACTGAAGCTTTCTTT. Amino acid sequence: CASSGGGVRTEAFF.

This chain joins TRBV7-2 and TRBJ2-5, with D perhaps assigned TRBD1 or TRBD2 (5 bases each). Germline CDR1 reads SGHTA; CDR2 reads FQGNSA. CDR3 length equals 14 residues. V lost 3 bases and J lost 5, with 13 bases in between. In DNA form, the CDR3 reads TGTGCCAGCAGCTTTCAGGCAGGGAGCGAGACCCAGTACTTC. Translation: CASSFQAGSETQYF.

This chain links TRBV14 with TRBJ1-4; D remains unclear. The CDR3 contains 17 residues. The V end lost 2 bases, the J end lost 0 bases, and 13 bases lay between the germline ends. Germline V lookup: CDR1 SGHDN, CDR2 FVKESK. The CDR3 bases are TGTGCCAGCAGCCAACCCCCGGGTTCGGCAACTAATGAAAAACTGTTTTTT. Translating it yields CASSQPPGSATNEKLFF. The whole variable domain, filled in from reference TRBV14 and TRBJ1-4, reads EAGVTQFPSHSVIEKGQTVTLRCDPISGHDNLYWYRRVMGKEIKFLLHFVKESKQDESGMPNNRFLAERTGGTYSTLKVQPAELEDSGVYFCASSQPPGSATNEKLFFGSGTQLSVL.

J is TRBJ1-1 and V is TRBV5-1; D remains ambiguous. CDR1 and CDR2 (germline): SGHRS, YFSETQ. The CDR3 extends over 13 amino acids. V lost 5 bases to trimming and J lost 0 bases, with 8 bases between them. The DNA for the CDR3 is TGCGCCAGCAGACTACAGATGAACACTGAAGCTTTCTTT. It is translated as CASRLQMNTEAFF.

The chain uses TRBV6-1 and TRBJ2-1; tentative D call: TRBD1 (6 bases). Germline loops: CDR1 MNHNS, CDR2 SASEGT. V shed 7 bases and J shed 0 bases, with 13 bases lying between them. CDR3 length equals 15 residues. CDR3 sequence (DNA): TGTGCCAGCACCGGACAGATCTACTCCTACAATGAGCAGTTCTTC. This codes for CASTGQIYSYNEQFF.

CDR3 nucleotide sequence: TGTGCCAGCAGCGGGAACAGGGATGAAAAACTGTTTTTT. It translates to CASSGNRDEKLFF. J is TRBJ1-4 and V is TRBV5-4; the D gene is possibly TRBD1 (6 bases). Germline V gene lookup returns CDR1 SGHNT and CDR2 YYREEE (reference sequence). This CDR3 is 13 amino acids long. V shed 4 bases and J shed 6 bases, with 10 bases lying between them.

This chain uses TRBV11-2 with TRBJ2-1; 7 nucleotides align to TRBD2. The germline gives CDR1 SGHAT, CDR2 FQNNGV. The CDR3 sequence is 14 residues long. V was clipped by 6 bases and J by 10 bases; unmatched bases: 12. CDR3 protein: CASRPTRLAGEQFF. DNA for the CDR3: TGTGCCAGCAGACCTACTAGACTAGCTGGGGAGCAGTTCTTC.

This sequence joins TRBV23-1 and TRBJ1-1, with D hard to call. TRBV23-1 is an ORF for which the function is uncertain. This CDR3 has 15 residues. V was trimmed by 3 bases and J by 11 bases, leaving 22 bases between them. CDR3 amino acids: CASSQINYGHPSAFF. The CDR3 DNA reads as TGCGCCAGCAGTCAGATCAATTACGGCCACCCGTCTGCTTTCTTT.

The CDR3 DNA sequence: TGTGCCAGCAGCTGGGACGGTGCAACTAATGAAAAACTGTTTTTT. Translation: CASSWDGATNEKLFF. This sequence joins TRBV7-8 and TRBJ1-4; the D gene is possibly TRBD1 (5 bases). Germline lookup yields CDR1 SGHVS and CDR2 FQNEAQ. Trimming removed 4 bases from V and 0 bases from J, with 9 bases in between. This CDR3 has 15 residues.

V usage is TRBV5-1 and J usage is TRBJ2-1; no clear D gene. In germline, CDR1 is SGHRS, CDR2 YFSETQ. The CDR3 runs 14 residues. Trimming stripped 3 bases from V and 2 bases from J, with 9 bases between. CDR3 nucleotides: TGCGCCAGCAGCTGGGCAACGACCTACAATGAGCAGTTCTTC. It encodes CASSWATTYNEQFF.

The chain combines TRBV28 with TRBJ2-5; possibly TRBD2 for D (6 bases). With 3 bases removed from V and 4 bases from J, the gap between germline ends came to 15 bases. Germline assignment: CDR1 MDHEN and CDR2 SYDVKM. CDR3 length equals 15 residues. DNA for the CDR3: TGTGCCAGCAGTTTCCCGGGAGCGAGAAGAGAGACCCAGTACTTC. Its translation is CASSFPGARRETQYF.

The rearrangement links TRBV4-3 to TRBJ1-5; D is unresolved. CDR1 is LGHNA and CDR2 is YSLEER in the germline V gene. This CDR3 spans 17 amino acids. The germline V and J ends were trimmed by 0 bases and 0 bases, with 12 bases remaining between them. The CDR3 DNA reads TGCGCCAGCAGCCAAGATATAGGCAGCTATAGCAATCAGCCCCAGCATTTT. As protein: CASSQDIGSYSNQPQHF.

This clone has more than one count but fewer than ten. The chain uses TRBV2 and TRBJ1-1; no reliable D call. The CDR3 consists of 14 residues. Trimming removed 5 bases from V and 5 bases from J, with 15 bases in between. CDR1 and CDR2 from the germline V gene are SNHLY and FYNNEI. The CDR3 spells CASSKPPLGTEAFF. The CDR3, as DNA: TGTGCCAGCAGTAAACCACCCCTTGGGACTGAAGCTTTCTTT.

The chain recombines TRBV7-6 with TRBJ2-5; D is perhaps TRBD2 (6 bases). The ends were cut back, 4 bases at V and 0 bases at J, with 12 bases in the middle. Germline V gene sequence: CDR1 SGHVS, CDR2 FNYEAQ. The CDR3 loop spans 15 amino acids. CDR3 protein: CASSSPRTNQETQYF. The CDR3 bases are TGTGCCAGCAGCTCACCCCGGACTAACCAAGAGACCCAGTACTTC.

This chain joins TRBV29-1 and TRBJ2-7; unclear D gene. The germline V and J ends were trimmed by 6 bases and 7 bases, with 16 bases remaining between them. The CDR3 spans 12 residues. Germline V gives CDR1 SQVTM, CDR2 ANQGSEA. The CDR3 here is CSVMTRSGEQYF. The CDR3 DNA reads as TGCAGCGTAATGACACGCTCCGGGGAGCAGTACTTC.

Concerning this clone itself: The same CDR3 also results from other DNA sequences found in this sample. The chain employs TRBV5-1 and TRBJ1-2; D may be TRBD1 (5 bases). Germline V CDR1 and CDR2: SGHRS, YFSETQ. CDR3 length equals 13 residues. V lost 1 base, J lost 2 bases, and 6 bases lay in between. For the CDR3, the DNA is TGCGCCAGCAGCTTGAGGACAAACTATGGCTACACCTTC. Protein: CASSLRTNYGYTF.

V gene TRBV28 combines with J gene TRBJ1-3; D remains unclear. Germline V gene lookup returns CDR1 MDHEN and CDR2 SYDVKM. The CDR3 loop spans 14 amino acids. Trimming pared 6 bases from V and 6 bases from J, leaving 15 bases between. The CDR3 region is CASSKGGIENTIYF. The CDR3 DNA sequence: TGTGCCAGCAGCAAGGGAGGGATTGAAAACACCATATATTTT. Full variable domain (outside the CDR3, taken from reference TRBV28 and TRBJ1-3): DVKVTQSSRYLVKRTGEKVFLECVQDMDHENMFWYRQDPGLGLRLIYFSYDVKMKEKGDIPEGYSVSREKKERFSLILESASTNQTSMYLCASSKGGIENTIYFGEGSWLTVV.

This clone has only one observation. The J gene is TRBJ1-1, the V gene TRBV6-1; a possible D gene is TRBD1 (5 bases). CDR3 length: 13 amino acids. V was shortened by 7 bases and J by 4 bases, with 13 bases between the two germline ends. Germline CDR1 MNHNS, CDR2 SASEGT. The CDR3: CASNLQDFTEAFF. In DNA, the CDR3 is TGTGCCAGCAACTTACAGGATTTCACTGAAGCTTTCTTT.